This T cell receptor (beta chain) emerged from a study of cytomegalovirus exposure and HLA in healthy donors. Points from the study as a whole: Reportedly, a later analysis found an Asian-associated ancestry cluster had fewer N-insertions than the roughly 630-donor mean. Earlier analysis found most TCR beta V segments productive about 90% or about 30% of the time.

Remarks on this clone: Its antigen remains unknown.

Amplification used 60 Vbeta primers and 13 Jbeta primers. Profiled with immunoSEQ multiplex PCR; TCRdb holds only in-frame clones, not every one. The repertoire consists of approximately 99,000 clones, with about 79% occurring once and the leading ten covering under 4%. The CDR3 contains 16 residues. Germline assignment: CDR1 SGHNT and CDR2 YYREEE (reference sequence). With 5 bases clipped from V and 4 bases from J, the junction kept 12 bases outside the gene matches. V usage is TRBV5-4 and J usage is TRBJ2-5; 9 positions agree with TRBD1. The sequenced sample consisted of PBMCs. This TCR was recovered from a male donor in good health and CMV-seropositive. CDR3 amino acids: CASRLQGANLRETQYF. The CDR3 region has the DNA TGTGCCAGCAGGCTACAGGGGGCTAATCTACGAGAGACCCAGTACTTC. Drawing the rest from reference TRBV5-4 and TRBJ2-5, the complete variable domain is ETGVTQSPTHLIKTRGQQVTLRCSSQSGHNTVSWYQQALGQGPQFIFQYYREEENGRGNFPPRFSGLQFPNYSSELNVNALELDDSALYLCASRLQGANLRETQYFGPGTRLLVL.